Presented here are 30 T cell receptor beta chains from one specimen sequenced in a study of T cells in Graves' hyperthyroidism and ophthalmopathy. The investigators amplified TCR beta CDR3 regions from RNA transcripts. When the TCR CDR3 underwent first-round RT-PCR, the HTBI primer set was used. TCRdb analysed the multiplex PCR reads with MiXCR anew, one entry per CDR3 protein. The table has approximately 490,000 distinct CDR3 sequences, around a fifth seen once. The source material was blood. The receptor set was obtained from a woman in her sixties or seventies with Graves' ophthalmopathy.

This clonotype was seen more than once but under ten times. This sequence joins TRBV3-1 and TRBJ2-2; D unresolved. V lost 0 bases and J 6 bases, leaving 8 bases between the germline ends. The germline V gene has CDR1 LGHDT and CDR2 YNNKEL (reference sequence). There are 14 residues in the CDR3. CDR3 in DNA: TGTGCCAGCAGCCAAGATAGTCGGTCCGGGGAGCTGTTTTTT. It specifies CASSQDSRSGELFF.

This clonotype was found a few times. CDR3 nucleotides: TGTGCCAGCAGTTCCTTCCCCGGACGGGACAATGAGCAGTTCTTC. It encodes CASSSFPGRDNEQFF. The gene calls are TRBV6-5 and TRBJ2-1; D unresolved. Trimming stripped 4 bases from V and 5 bases from J, with 15 bases between. The germline CDR1 and CDR2 sequences are MNHEY and SVGAGI. CDR3 length: 15 amino acids.

The gene calls are TRBV5-1 and TRBJ1-2; D is possibly TRBD1 (6 bases). The germline V gene encodes CDR1 SGHRS and CDR2 YFSETQ. The CDR3 is 16 amino acids. V lost 4 bases and J lost 7, with 23 bases in between. CDR3 sequence (DNA): TGCGCCAGCAGCGCGGCTCTACAGGGTTTGATTGGTGGCTACACCTTC. Translated, it gives CASSAALQGLIGGYTF.

This clonotype was detected many times. V gene TRBV12-5 combines with J gene TRBJ1-5, with D perhaps matching TRBD1 (6 bases). The V and J ends lost 6 bases and 4 bases respectively, with 10 bases between them. The CDR3 is made up of 13 amino acids. Germline CDR1 LGHNT, CDR2 FRNRAP. CDR3 coding DNA: TGTGCTAGTGGCTGGGACACTAATCAGCCCCAGCATTTT. Protein: CASGWDTNQPQHF.

The sample holds a few counts of this clonotype. This chain links TRBV6-1 with TRBJ1-2, with D tentatively TRBD1 (5 bases). CDR3 length equals 14 residues. V was cut by 3 bases and J by 5 bases, with 13 bases left in between. Looked up from germline, CDR1 is MNHNS and CDR2 is SASEGT. Here the CDR3 DNA reads TGTGCCAGCAGTGAGGGCAGGGTGGGTTATGGCTACACCTTC. This sequence encodes CASSEGRVGYGYTF.

This clonotype was observed many times. The chain has TRBV11-2 and TRBJ1-4; D is unclear. The CDR3 totals 14 residues. Germline CDR1 and CDR2: SGHAT and FQNNGV. Trimming pared 1 base from V and 5 bases from J, leaving 8 bases between. The chain's CDR3 is CASSLVGGNEKLFF. The DNA of the CDR3 is TGTGCCAGCAGCTTAGTCGGTGGGAATGAAAAACTGTTTTTT.

This sequence joins TRBV18 and TRBJ1-4, with 7 positions matching TRBD1. This CDR3 has 13 amino acids. J lost 5 bases, V lost 6 bases, and 3 bases had no gene match. The germline gives CDR1 KGHSH, CDR2 LQKENI. CDR3 nucleotides: TGTGCCAGCTCGCCGGGACAGAATGAAAAACTGTTTTTT. This codes for CASSPGQNEKLFF.

The CDR3, as DNA: TGCGCCAGCAGCCAGATGGGACTCCCATACAATGAGCAGTTCTTC. Translation gives CASSQMGLPYNEQFF. The chain employs TRBV4-1 and TRBJ2-1; tentatively, D is TRBD2 (6 bases). V lost 3 bases and J lost 4, with 13 bases in between. This CDR3 contains 15 residues. The germline CDR1 and CDR2 sequences are MGHRA and YSYEKL.

V and J are TRBV7-2 and TRBJ2-7; D is perhaps TRBD1 (6 bases). V was cut by 5 bases and J by 0 bases, with 11 bases left in between. Germline values: CDR1 SGHTA, CDR2 FQGNSA. The CDR3 has 14 residues. As DNA, the CDR3 is TGTGCCAGCAGCGTTACAGGGCCCTCCTACGAGCAGTACTTC. It codes for CASSVTGPSYEQYF.

This clonotype turned up a few times. V usage is TRBV5-1 and J usage is TRBJ2-7, with D possibly matching TRBD2 (6 bases). The CDR3 loop spans 17 amino acids. Trimming took 5 bases from V and 1 from J, leaving 22 bases between them. Germline V gene data show CDR1 as SGHRS and CDR2 as YFSETQ. CDR3 nucleotides: TGCGCCAGCAGGTGGAACAACGCGGGAATAATATCCTACGAGCAGTACTTC. Amino acids: CASRWNNAGIISYEQYF.

This clonotype was recorded a few times. The CDR3 nucleotides are TGTGCCAGCAGTTATGTAGCGGGAGGCGAGCAGTACTTC. It codes for CASSYVAGGEQYF. The chain is built from TRBV6-1 and TRBJ2-7; 10 bases align to TRBD2. The CDR3 consists of 13 residues. Germline assignment: CDR1 MNHNS and CDR2 SASEGT. Trimming at V came to 5 bases and at J to 6 bases, leaving 4 bases not matched to a gene.

This clonotype was found many times. The chain employs TRBV5-1 and TRBJ1-3; TRBD1 is a possible D gene (5 bases). Between the trimmed V and J ends, which lost 0 bases and 0 bases, there was a span of 7 bases. CDR3 length: 15 amino acids. Germline V gene sequence: CDR1 SGHRS, CDR2 YFSETQ. CDR3 amino acids: CASSLEGNSGNTIYF. The DNA of the CDR3 is TGCGCCAGCAGCTTGGAGGGGAACTCTGGAAACACCATATATTTT.

This clonotype has just one count. V and J are TRBV6-9 and TRBJ2-7; D assignment may be TRBD1 or TRBD2 (7 bases each). V lost 2 bases and J 2 bases, leaving 19 bases between the germline ends. The CDR3 is 17 amino acids. Germline-derived CDR1 and CDR2 are MNHGY and SVAAGI. CDR3 coding DNA: TGTGCCAGCAGTTATACTTCAGCAGGGGGGGGAACCTACGAGCAGTACTTC. Protein: CASSYTSAGGGTYEQYF.

This clonotype turned up a few times. The chain carries TRBV30 and TRBJ2-7; no firm D call. The CDR3 has 11 residues. V lost 4 bases to trimming and J lost 3 bases, with 7 bases between them. Germline lookup yields CDR1 GTSNPN and CDR2 SVGIG (reference sequence). Here the CDR3 reads CAWTVSYEQYF. The CDR3 DNA is TGTGCCTGGACGGTAAGCTACGAGCAGTACTTC.

This clonotype has only a few counts. The chain carries TRBV7-2 and TRBJ2-1, with a tentative D call TRBD1 (6 bases). This CDR3 has 14 amino acids. Trimming stripped 9 bases from V and 6 bases from J, with 18 bases between. Germline loops: CDR1 SGHTA, CDR2 FQGNSA. The CDR3 here is CASTGRGWANEQFF. DNA for the CDR3: TGTGCCAGTACCGGCAGGGGATGGGCCAATGAGCAGTTCTTC.

This chain joins TRBV11-2 and TRBJ2-6; D call uncertain. Germline V lookup: CDR1 SGHAT, CDR2 FQNNGV. The CDR3 is 14 amino acids. Trimming removed 2 bases at V and 3 bases at J, with 5 bases between. Here the CDR3 reads CASSLKGGANVLTF. CDR3 nucleotides: TGTGCCAGCAGCTTAAAAGGTGGGGCCAACGTCCTGACTTTC.

CDR3 bases: TGTGCCAGCAGCCATGGTAGCGGGTATGAGCAGTTCTTC. Residues: CASSHGSGYEQFF. This chain joins TRBV3-1 and TRBJ2-1, with 7 nucleotides matching TRBD2. Germline V gene sequence: CDR1 LGHDT, CDR2 YNNKEL (reference sequence). V dropped 3 bases and J dropped 8; count of bases not matched to a gene: 4. There are 13 residues in the CDR3.

This clonotype was counted many times. The chain recombines TRBV28 with TRBJ2-5; D is unclear. Germline CDR1 is MDHEN and CDR2 is SYDVKM. V dropped 10 bases and J dropped 2 bases, with 20 bases sitting between them. The CDR3 contains 15 residues. In DNA form, the CDR3 reads TGTGCCACCCGAAGGCCACCGGGTCGTCAAGAGACCCAGTACTTC. Translating gives CATRRPPGRQETQYF.

The chain has TRBV20-1 and TRBJ2-3; D possibly corresponds to TRBD2 (5 bases). Germline CDR1 DFQATT, CDR2 SNEGSKA (reference sequence). The CDR3 consists of 13 residues. Trimming left V 0 bases short and J 7 bases short, with 11 bases between. CDR3 in amino acids: CSARDTSGNTQYF. The CDR3 nucleotides read TGCAGTGCTAGAGATACATCCGGGAATACGCAGTATTTT.

This clonotype was counted at least ten times. The V and J genes are TRBV7-3 and TRBJ1-1; unclear D gene. The V and J ends lost 1 base and 0 bases respectively, with 6 bases between them. Germline lookup yields CDR1 SGHTA and CDR2 FQGTGA. The CDR3 has 14 amino acids. CDR3 sequence (DNA): TGTGCCAGCAGCTTAATGGCGGTGAACACTGAAGCTTTCTTT. Amino acids: CASSLMAVNTEAFF.

This clonotype was detected many times. The rearrangement uses TRBV28 and TRBJ2-5; D not certain. V dropped 5 bases and J dropped 4 bases, with 14 bases sitting between them. This CDR3 comprises 14 residues. Germline loops: CDR1 MDHEN, CDR2 SYDVKM. CDR3 coding DNA: TGTGCCAGCAGTGCTTTACTGCAAATAGAGACCCAGTACTTC. It codes for CASSALLQIETQYF.

This sequence joins TRBV27 and TRBJ2-7, with D possibly TRBD2 on 6 matching bases. This CDR3 is 19 amino acids long. Germline V lookup: CDR1 MNHEY, CDR2 SMNVEV (reference sequence). With 8 bases removed from V and 0 bases from J, the gap between germline ends came to 29 bases. The CDR3 here is CASSLGGPGGWVGSYEQYF. The DNA for the CDR3 is TGTGCCAGCTCCCTTGGGGGACCCGGGGGTTGGGTTGGCTCCTACGAGCAGTACTTC.

This clonotype turned up a few times. V gene TRBV5-1 combines with J gene TRBJ1-1; 7 positions match TRBD1. CDR1 is SGHRS, CDR2 YFSETQ, per germline. Germline trimming cut 2 bases from V and 4 bases from J; bases unmatched to any gene: 8. The CDR3 is 15 residues long. CDR3 region: CASSLQGRRGTEAFF. CDR3 DNA: TGCGCCAGCAGCTTACAGGGGCGGAGAGGCACTGAAGCTTTCTTT.

This clonotype appeared many times. This chain uses TRBV11-3 with TRBJ1-1; D is unresolved. Trimming pared 3 bases from V and 1 base from J, leaving 6 bases between. The length of the CDR3 is 13 residues. Germline CDR1 and CDR2: SGHNT and YENEEA. The CDR3 DNA reads as TGTGCCAGCAGCTTTGAGAGGAACACTGAAGCTTTCTTT. Protein product: CASSFERNTEAFF.

The V and J genes are TRBV7-9 and TRBJ1-4; no reliable D call. Trimming cost V 8 bases and J 8 bases, with 15 bases left between them. CDR1 is SEHNR, CDR2 FQNEAQ, per germline (reference sequence). The CDR3 spans 13 residues. The CDR3, as DNA: TGTGCCAGCGCTAACAGCTGGACGGAAAAACTGTTTTTT. It yields the protein CASANSWTEKLFF.

The chain combines TRBV30 with TRBJ2-2; TRBD2 matches 8 bases. The CDR3 is 13 amino acids. V lost 4 bases, J lost 7 bases, and 5 bases stayed unmatched. Germline lookup yields CDR1 GTSNPN and CDR2 SVGIG (reference sequence). The CDR3 DNA sequence: TGTGCCTGGAAGAGCGGGAGCAACGGGGAGCTGTTTTTT. Translating gives CAWKSGSNGELFF.

This clonotype was observed a few times. J is TRBJ2-2 and V is TRBV2, with 8 bases matching TRBD1. Trimming took 6 bases from V and 7 from J; bases not matched to a gene: 4. The CDR3 contains 13 residues. Germline loops: CDR1 SNHLY, CDR2 FYNNEI. The CDR3 reads CASSRTGYGELFF. The CDR3 nucleotides read TGTGCCAGCAGCAGGACAGGGTACGGGGAGCTGTTTTTT. The full variable domain, in which reference TRBV2 and TRBJ2-2 provide the parts outside the CDR3, is EPEVTQTPSHQVTQMGQEVILRCVPISNHLYFYWYRQILGQKVEFLVSFYNNEISEKSEIFDDQFSVERPDGSNFTLKIRSTKLEDSAMYFCASSRTGYGELFFGEGSRLTVL.

The table lists this clonotype with a few counts. This chain links TRBV5-1 with TRBJ2-4; D possibly uses TRBD1 or TRBD2 (5 bases each). Germline V gives CDR1 SGHRS, CDR2 YFSETQ. The V end lost 4 bases, the J end lost 5 bases, and 13 bases lay between the germline ends. CDR3 length equals 14 residues. CDR3 residues: CASSRRGDQNIQYF. The CDR3 DNA reads as TGCGCCAGCAGCAGAAGAGGGGATCAAAACATTCAGTACTTC.

This clonotype was recorded at least ten times. The CDR3 DNA follows: TGTGCCAGCAGCCCAGGGGGCGGTGAGCAGTTCTTC. Its protein product is CASSPGGGEQFF. The rearrangement links TRBV11-1 to TRBJ2-1; 8 bases are shared with TRBD1. Per germline, CDR1 SGHAT and CDR2 FQDESV (reference sequence). V lost 5 bases, J lost 9 bases, and 3 bases stayed unmatched. There are 12 residues in the CDR3.

There are many counts of this clonotype. The CDR3: CASTNRGLASFEQFF. The CDR3 DNA is TGTGCCAGCACCAACAGGGGACTAGCTTCTTTTGAGCAGTTCTTC. The rearrangement joins TRBV27 to TRBJ2-1; 9 bases agree with TRBD2. Germline trimming cut 7 bases from V and 9 bases from J; bases unmatched to any gene: 13. CDR1 MNHEY and CDR2 SMNVEV come from the germline V gene (reference sequence). The CDR3 contains 15 residues.